This T cell receptor (beta chain) originates from a study of cytomegalovirus exposure and HLA in healthy donors. Whole-study findings and limits: Most TCR sequences were uncommon, yet certain public TCRs appeared in many donors. Further analysis was carried out later, and it showed several of the most significant clusters appearing linked to common viral pathogens.

The germline CDR1 and CDR2 sequences are MNHNY and SVGAGI (reference sequence). The CDR3 covers 14 residues. V dropped 6 bases and J dropped 2; count of bases not matched to a gene: 6. Primers for the PCR totalled 60 Vbeta and 13 Jbeta. Authors' methods: In a later analysis, approximately 73 million unique TCR beta chains included roughly 11 million shared by two or more donors. Some clones are missing from TCRdb's copy, which holds only in-frame ones; the method was immunoSEQ multiplex PCR. V and J calls plus clone size are reproduced from that table; the DNA served to infer D and trimming. The sample lists approximately 190,000 clones, approximately 85% occurring once. Each donor was nominally healthy when sampled (though unrecorded immune exposures were likely). To note about this clone: The antigen is unknown.

This TCR was recovered from a woman under 30 in good health and CMV-seronegative. Material for sequencing was PBMCs. The V gene is TRBV6-6, the J gene TRBJ2-7, with 8 bases aligning to TRBD1. CDR3 region: CASRSETGAYEQYF. The CDR3 coding sequence is TGTGCCAGCAGGTCCGAGACAGGGGCCTACGAGCAGTACTTC.